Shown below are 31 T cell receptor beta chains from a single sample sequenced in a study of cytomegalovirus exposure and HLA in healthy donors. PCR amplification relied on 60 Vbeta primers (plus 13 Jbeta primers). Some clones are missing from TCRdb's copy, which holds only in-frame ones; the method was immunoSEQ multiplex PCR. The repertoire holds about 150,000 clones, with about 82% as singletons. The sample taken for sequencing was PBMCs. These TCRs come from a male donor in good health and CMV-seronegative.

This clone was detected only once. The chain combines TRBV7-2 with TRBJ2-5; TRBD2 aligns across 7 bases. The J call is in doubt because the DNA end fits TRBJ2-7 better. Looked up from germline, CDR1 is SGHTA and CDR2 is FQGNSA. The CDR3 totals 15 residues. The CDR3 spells CASSLAGGGSYEQYF. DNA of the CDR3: TGTGCCAGCAGCTTAGCGGGGGGGGGTTCCTACGAGCAGTACTTC.

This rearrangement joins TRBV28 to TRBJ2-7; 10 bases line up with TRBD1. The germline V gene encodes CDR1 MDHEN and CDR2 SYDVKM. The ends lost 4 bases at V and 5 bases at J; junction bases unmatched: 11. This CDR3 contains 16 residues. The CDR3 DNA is TGTGCCAGCAGTTCTCCGCTAGACAGGGGGCTCCACGAGCAGTACTTC. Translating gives CASSSPLDRGLHEQYF.

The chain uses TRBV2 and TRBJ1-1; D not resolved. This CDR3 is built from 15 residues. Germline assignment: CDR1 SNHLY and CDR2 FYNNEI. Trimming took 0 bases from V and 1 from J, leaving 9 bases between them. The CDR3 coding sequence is TGTGCCAGCAGTGAAGCGCTTCGGAGGAACACTGAAGCTTTCTTT. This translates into CASSEALRRNTEAFF.

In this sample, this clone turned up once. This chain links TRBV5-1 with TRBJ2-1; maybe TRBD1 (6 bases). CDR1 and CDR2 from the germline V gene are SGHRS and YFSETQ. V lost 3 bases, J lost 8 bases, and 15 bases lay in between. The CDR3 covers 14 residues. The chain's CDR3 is CASSYGQKQDEQFF. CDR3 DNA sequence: TGCGCCAGCAGCTACGGACAGAAACAGGATGAGCAGTTCTTC.

DNA of the CDR3: TGTGCCAGCAGCATTGGGACTAGCCAATTACCAGATACGCAGTATTTT. Its protein product is CASSIGTSQLPDTQYF. The gene calls are TRBV7-9 and TRBJ2-3; 9 bases line up with TRBD2. The CDR3 has 16 amino acids. Germline V gives CDR1 SEHNR, CDR2 FQNEAQ (reference sequence). J was trimmed by 4 bases and V by 5 bases; bases with no gene match: 10.

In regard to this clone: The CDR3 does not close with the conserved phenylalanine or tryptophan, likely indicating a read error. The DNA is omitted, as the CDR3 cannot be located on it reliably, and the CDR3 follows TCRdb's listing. The chain's CDR3 is CASSYARQPPIETGI. V gene TRBV6-6 combines with J gene TRBJ1-1; TRBD1 was called by the table and not checked on the DNA. Germline V gene data show CDR1 as MNHNY and CDR2 as SVGAGI (reference sequence). Ends included, the CDR3 has 15 residues.

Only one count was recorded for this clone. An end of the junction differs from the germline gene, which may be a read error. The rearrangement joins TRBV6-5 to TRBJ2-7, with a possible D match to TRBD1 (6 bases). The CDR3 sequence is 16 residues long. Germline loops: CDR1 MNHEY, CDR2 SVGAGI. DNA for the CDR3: TGTGCCAGCAGCTACTACACCACAGGGAGTCCCTACGAGCAGTACTTC. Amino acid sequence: CASSYYTTGSPYEQYF.

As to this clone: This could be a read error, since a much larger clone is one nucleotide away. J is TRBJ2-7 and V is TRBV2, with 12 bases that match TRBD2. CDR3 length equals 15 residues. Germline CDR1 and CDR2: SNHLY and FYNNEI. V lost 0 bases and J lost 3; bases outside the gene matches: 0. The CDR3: CASSEATSGSYEQYF. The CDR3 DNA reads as TGTGCCAGCAGTGAAGCGACTAGCGGGAGCTACGAGCAGTACTTC.

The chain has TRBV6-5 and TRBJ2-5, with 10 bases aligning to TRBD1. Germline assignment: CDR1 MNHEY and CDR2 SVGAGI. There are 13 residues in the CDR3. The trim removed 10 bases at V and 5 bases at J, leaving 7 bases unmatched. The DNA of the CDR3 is TGTGCCATCAGACAGGGGGCGCGGGAGACCCAGTACTTC. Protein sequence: CAIRQGARETQYF.

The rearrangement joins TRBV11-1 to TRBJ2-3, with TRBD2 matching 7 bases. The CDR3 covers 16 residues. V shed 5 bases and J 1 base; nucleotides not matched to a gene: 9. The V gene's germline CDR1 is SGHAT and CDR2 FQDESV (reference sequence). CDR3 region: CASSPPGTIRTDTQYF. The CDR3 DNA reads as TGTGCCAGCAGCCCGCCCGGGACTATACGCACAGATACGCAGTATTTT. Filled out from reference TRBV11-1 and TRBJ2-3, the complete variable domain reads EAEVAQSPRYKITEKSQAVAFWCDPISGHATLYWYRQILGQGPELLVQFQDESVVDDSQLPKDRFSAERLKGVDSTLKIQPAELGDSAMYLCASSPPGTIRTDTQYFGPGTRLTVL.

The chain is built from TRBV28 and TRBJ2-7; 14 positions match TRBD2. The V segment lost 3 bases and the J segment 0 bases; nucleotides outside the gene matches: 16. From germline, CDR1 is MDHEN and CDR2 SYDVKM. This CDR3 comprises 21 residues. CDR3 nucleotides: TGTGCCAGCAGTTTGTGGCAGGGGGCACGAGGACTAGCGGGAGGCTCCTACGAGCAGTACTTC. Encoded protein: CASSLWQGARGLAGGSYEQYF.

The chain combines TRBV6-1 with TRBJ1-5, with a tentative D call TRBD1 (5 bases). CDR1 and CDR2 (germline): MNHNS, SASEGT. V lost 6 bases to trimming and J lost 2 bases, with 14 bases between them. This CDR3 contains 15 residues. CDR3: CASSKTRDGNQPQHF. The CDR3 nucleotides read TGTGCCAGCAGCAAGACCAGGGATGGCAATCAGCCCCAGCATTTT.

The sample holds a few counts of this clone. CDR3: CASSVASSGSSYEQFF. CDR3 DNA: TGTGCCAGCAGCGTAGCCTCTAGCGGGAGTAGCTATGAGCAGTTCTTC. V usage is TRBV9 and J usage is TRBJ2-1; 10 bases map to TRBD2. V lost 0 bases and J lost 8; bases outside the gene matches: 8. The CDR3 runs to 16 residues. Per germline, CDR1 SGDLS and CDR2 YYNGEE.

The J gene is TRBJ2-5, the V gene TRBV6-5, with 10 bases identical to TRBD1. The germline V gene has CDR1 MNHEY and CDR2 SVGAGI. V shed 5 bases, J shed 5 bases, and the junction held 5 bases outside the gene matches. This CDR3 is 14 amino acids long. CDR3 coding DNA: TGTGCCAGCAGTAGCGACAGGGGGCGCGAGACCCAGTACTTC. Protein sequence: CASSSDRGRETQYF.

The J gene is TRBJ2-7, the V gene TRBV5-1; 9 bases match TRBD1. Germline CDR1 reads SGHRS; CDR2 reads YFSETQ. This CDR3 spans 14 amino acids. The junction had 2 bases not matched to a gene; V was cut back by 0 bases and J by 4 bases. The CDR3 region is CASSLDRGLYEQYF. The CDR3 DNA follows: TGCGCCAGCAGCTTGGACAGGGGGCTATACGAGCAGTACTTC.

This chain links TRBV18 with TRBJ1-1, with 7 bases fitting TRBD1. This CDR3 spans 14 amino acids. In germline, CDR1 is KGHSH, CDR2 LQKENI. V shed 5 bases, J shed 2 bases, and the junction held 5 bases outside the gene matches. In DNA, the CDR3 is TGTGCCAGCTCATCAGACAGGGCCAACACTGAAGCTTTCTTT. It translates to CASSSDRANTEAFF. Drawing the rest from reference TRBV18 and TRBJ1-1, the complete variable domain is NAGVMQNPRHLVRRRGQEARLRCSPMKGHSHVYWYRQLPEEGLKFMVYLQKENIIDESGMPKERFSAEFPKEGPSILRIQQVVRGDSAAYFCASSSDRANTEAFFGQGTRLTVV.

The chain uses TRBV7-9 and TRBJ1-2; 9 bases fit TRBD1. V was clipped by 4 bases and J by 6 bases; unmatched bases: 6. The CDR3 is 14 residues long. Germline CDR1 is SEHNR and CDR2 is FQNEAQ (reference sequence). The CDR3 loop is CASSSWDRVDGYTF. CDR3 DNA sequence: TGTGCCAGCAGCTCTTGGGACAGGGTAGATGGCTACACCTTC.

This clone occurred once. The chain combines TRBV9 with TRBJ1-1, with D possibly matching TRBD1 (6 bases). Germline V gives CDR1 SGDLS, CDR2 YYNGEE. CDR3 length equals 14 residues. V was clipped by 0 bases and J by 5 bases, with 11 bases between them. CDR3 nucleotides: TGTGCCAGCAGCGTAGGACAGGCCCAAACTGAAGCTTTCTTT. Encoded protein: CASSVGQAQTEAFF.

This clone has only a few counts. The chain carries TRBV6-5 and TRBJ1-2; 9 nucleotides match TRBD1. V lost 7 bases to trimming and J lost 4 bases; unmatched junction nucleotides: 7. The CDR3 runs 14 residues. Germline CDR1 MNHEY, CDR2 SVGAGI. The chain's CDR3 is CASMNRGQGYGYTF. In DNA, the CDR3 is TGTGCCAGCATGAACAGGGGGCAGGGCTATGGCTACACCTTC.

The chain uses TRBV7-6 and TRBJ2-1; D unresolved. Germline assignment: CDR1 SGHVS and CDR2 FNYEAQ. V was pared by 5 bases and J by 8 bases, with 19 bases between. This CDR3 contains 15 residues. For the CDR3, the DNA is TGTGCCAGCAGCCTCCTGCGAAACCCCGAGTATGAGCAGTTCTTC. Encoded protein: CASSLLRNPEYEQFF.

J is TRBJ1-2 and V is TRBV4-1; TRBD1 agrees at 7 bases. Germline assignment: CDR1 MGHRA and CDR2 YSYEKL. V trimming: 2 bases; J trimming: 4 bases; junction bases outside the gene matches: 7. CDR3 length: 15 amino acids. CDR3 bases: TGCGCCAGCAGCCAATCAGCCGGGACAGCCTATGGCTACACCTTC. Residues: CASSQSAGTAYGYTF.

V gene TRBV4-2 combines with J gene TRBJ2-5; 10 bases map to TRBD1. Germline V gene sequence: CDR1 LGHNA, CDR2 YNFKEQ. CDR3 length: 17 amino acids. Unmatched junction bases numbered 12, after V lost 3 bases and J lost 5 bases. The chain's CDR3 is CASSQAGTGDAGETQYF. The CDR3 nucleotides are TGTGCCAGCAGCCAGGCCGGGACAGGGGACGCCGGGGAGACCCAGTACTTC.

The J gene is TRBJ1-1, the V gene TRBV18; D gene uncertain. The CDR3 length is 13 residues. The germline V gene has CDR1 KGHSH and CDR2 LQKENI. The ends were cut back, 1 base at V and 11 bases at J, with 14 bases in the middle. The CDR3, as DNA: TGTGCCAGCTCACCACTAGGCAACAGAGGGGCTTTCTTT. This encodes CASSPLGNRGAFF.

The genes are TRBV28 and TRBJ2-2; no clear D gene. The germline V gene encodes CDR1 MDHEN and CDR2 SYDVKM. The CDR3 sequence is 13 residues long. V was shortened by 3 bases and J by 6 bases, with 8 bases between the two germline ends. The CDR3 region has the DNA TGTGCCAGCAGTTTTATTGTTCCCGGGGAGCTGTTTTTT. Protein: CASSFIVPGELFF.

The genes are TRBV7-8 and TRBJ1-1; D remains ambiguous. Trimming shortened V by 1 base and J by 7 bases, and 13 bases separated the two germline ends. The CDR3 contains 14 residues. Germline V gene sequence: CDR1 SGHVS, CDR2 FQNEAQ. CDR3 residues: CASSLVMGNREAFF. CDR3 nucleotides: TGTGCCAGCAGCTTAGTAATGGGCAACCGTGAAGCTTTCTTT.

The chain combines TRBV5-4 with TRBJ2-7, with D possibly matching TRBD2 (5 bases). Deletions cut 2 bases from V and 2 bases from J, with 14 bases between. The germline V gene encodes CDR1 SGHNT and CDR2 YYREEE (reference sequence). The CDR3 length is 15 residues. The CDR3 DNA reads TGTGCCAGCAGCTTAAAGAGTACTAGGACCTACGAGCAGTACTTC. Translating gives CASSLKSTRTYEQYF.

The CDR3 loop is CVVAEGGEQYF. The DNA of the CDR3 is TGTGTCGTGGCGGAGGGAGGCGAGCAGTACTTC. The rearrangement links TRBV27 to TRBJ2-7, with D maybe TRBD2 (6 bases). CDR3 size: 11 residues. The germline V gene encodes CDR1 MNHEY and CDR2 SMNVEV (reference sequence).

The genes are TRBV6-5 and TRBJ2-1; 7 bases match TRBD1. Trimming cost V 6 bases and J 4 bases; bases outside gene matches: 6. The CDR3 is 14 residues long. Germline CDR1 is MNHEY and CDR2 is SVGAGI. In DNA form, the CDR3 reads TGTGCCAGCAGGCTACAGGGGCCTTACAATGAGCAGTTCTTC. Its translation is CASRLQGPYNEQFF.

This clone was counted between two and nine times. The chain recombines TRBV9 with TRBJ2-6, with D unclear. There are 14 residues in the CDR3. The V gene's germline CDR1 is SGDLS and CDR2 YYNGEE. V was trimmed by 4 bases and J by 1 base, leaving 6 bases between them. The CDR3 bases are TGTGCCAGCAGCTCATCATCTGGGGCCAACGTCCTGACTTTC. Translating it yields CASSSSSGANVLTF.

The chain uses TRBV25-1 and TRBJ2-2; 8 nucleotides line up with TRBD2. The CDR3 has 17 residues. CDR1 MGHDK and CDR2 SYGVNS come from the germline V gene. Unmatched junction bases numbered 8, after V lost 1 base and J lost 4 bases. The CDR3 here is CASSESQREWGTGELFF. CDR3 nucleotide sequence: TGTGCCAGCAGTGAATCCCAGCGGGAGTGGGGCACCGGGGAGCTGTTTTTT.

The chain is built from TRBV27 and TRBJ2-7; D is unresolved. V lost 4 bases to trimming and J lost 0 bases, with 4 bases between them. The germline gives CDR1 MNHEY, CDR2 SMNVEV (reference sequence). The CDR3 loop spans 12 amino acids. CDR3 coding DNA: TGTGCCAGCAGTTCTAGCTCCTACGAGCAGTACTTC. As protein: CASSSSSYEQYF.